These T cell receptor beta chains were read from a single sample in a study of T cell changes during pregnancy in multiple sclerosis. The table came from immunoSEQ multiplex PCR; TCRdb's copy has only in-frame clones and leaves some out. The sample holds tens of thousands of clones, around 90% seen once. The sequenced sample was CD4+ T cells from peripheral blood mononuclear cells, obtained after pregnancy. Every receptor here comes from a female donor in good health, enrolled as a control in a pregnancy study. Both conserved end residues are part of each CDR3. D genes are given only for firm matches. Not every row has a clone size; where given, it reads once, few, many or a size class.

TRBV19,once,NA,TRBJ2-3,CASRDFTDTQYF,TGTGCCAGCCGTGACTTCACAGATACGCAGTATTTT
TRBV14,NA,NA,TRBJ1-5,CASSRGNQPQHF,TGTGCCAGCAGTCGGGGGAATCAGCCCCAGCATTTT
TRBV25-1,NA,TRBD1,TRBJ2-3,CASSLTGVDTQYF,TGTGCCAGCAGTTTAACAGGGGTTGATACGCAGTATTTT
TRBV11-3,NA,NA,TRBJ2-2,CASSLEGSRNTGELFF,TGTGCCAGCAGCTTAGAGGGGAGTCGAAACACCGGGGAGCTGTTTTTT
TRBV7-3,NA,TRBD2,TRBJ2-5,CASSPAGGQETQYF,TGTGCCAGCAGCCCTGCCGGGGGGCAAGAGACCCAGTACTTC
TRBV9,NA,NA,TRBJ2-4,CASSGHAGKNIQYF,TGTGCCAGCAGCGGCCACGCCGGGAAAAACATTCAGTACTTC
TRBV5-5,NA,NA,TRBJ2-5,CASSLYPEETQYF,TGTGCCAGCAGCTTATACCCGGAGGAGACCCAGTACTTC
TRBV7-3,NA,NA,TRBJ2-7,CASSPGTLTYEQYF,TGTGCCAGCAGCCCCGGGACTCTAACCTACGAGCAGTACTTC
TRBV4-1,NA,TRBD1,TRBJ1-2,CASSQWDRGGGYTF,TGCGCCAGCAGCCAGTGGGACAGGGGAGGCGGCTACACCTTC
TRBV11-1,NA,NA,TRBJ2-2,CASSFRGASGELFF,TGTGCCAGCAGCTTCAGGGGGGCTTCAGGGGAGCTGTTTTTT
TRBV19,NA,NA,TRBJ1-6,CASTRTANSPLHF,TGTGCCAGTACAAGAACAGCCAATTCACCCCTCCACTTT
TRBV18,few,TRBD2,TRBJ2-4,CASSPFSGIGRSKNIQYF,TGTGCCAGCTCACCATTTAGCGGGATTGGCCGTTCCAAAAACATTCAGTACTTC
TRBV9,NA,TRBD1,TRBJ1-6,CASSVQGTDNSPLHF,TGTGCCAGCAGCGTACAAGGGACAGATAATTCACCCCTCCACTTT
TRBV11-3,NA,TRBD1,TRBJ2-7,CASSAGTGYYEQYF,TGTGCCAGCAGCGCCGGGACAGGGTACTACGAGCAGTACTTC
TRBV6-5,NA,TRBD1,TRBJ1-2,CASSGQGASYGYTF,TGTGCCAGCAGTGGACAGGGGGCATCGTATGGCTACACCTTC
TRBV5-1,NA,NA,TRBJ2-7,CASSLETGDSYEQYF,TGCGCCAGCAGCTTGGAGACGGGGGACTCCTACGAGCAGTACTTC
TRBV5-4,NA,NA,TRBJ1-2,CASSLERGSGYTF,TGTGCCAGCAGCTTGGAGCGAGGAAGTGGCTACACCTTC
TRBV5-1,NA,NA,TRBJ1-3,CASSGTLIASGNTIYF,TGCGCCAGCAGCGGGACACTCATAGCCTCTGGAAACACCATATATTTT
TRBV4-2,NA,TRBD2,TRBJ2-7,CASSPYLAGSSYEQYF,TGTGCCAGCAGCCCCTATCTAGCGGGGAGCTCCTACGAGCAGTACTTC
TRBV15,NA,NA,TRBJ2-7,CATSRGRLLSSYEQYF,TGTGCCACCAGCAGAGGGCGGCTGCTGAGCTCCTACGAGCAGTACTTC
TRBV5-1,NA,NA,TRBJ2-7,CASSLSQGKNEQYF,TGCGCCAGCAGCTTGTCTCAGGGGAAAAACGAGCAGTACTTC
TRBV7-7,NA,TRBD2,TRBJ2-1,CASSFGTSSREQFF,TGTGCTAGCAGCTTCGGGACTAGTTCGCGTGAGCAGTTCTTC
TRBV18,NA,TRBD2,TRBJ2-2,CASSPLLAGGTSTGELFF,TGTGCCAGCTCACCCCTACTAGCGGGGGGGACGAGCACCGGGGAGCTGTTTTTT
TRBV30,NA,TRBD2,TRBJ2-7,CALAGTSVHF,TGTGCCTTAGCCGGGACTAGCGTTCACTTC
TRBV11-2,NA,NA,TRBJ2-3,CASSSPGDTQYF,TGTGCCAGCAGCTCACCGGGGGATACGCAGTATTTT
TRBV7-9,NA,NA,TRBJ2-1,CASTGMGTAAGTPHNEQFF,TGTGCCAGCACGGGAATGGGGACGGCGGCCGGGACTCCACACAATGAGCAGTTCTTC